This T cell receptor (beta chain) was profiled in a study of beta chain features in type 1 diabetes. Findings of the study overall: TCRB repertoires of naive, central memory and Treg cells appeared more similar among patients than among healthy donors. Using cDNA template may skew counts toward highly expressing activated cells.

Isolated RNA was reverse transcribed in full, so expressed TCRB transcripts were sequenced. Here immunoSEQ multiplex PCR was the method, and the copy in TCRdb shows in-frame clones only, minus some. The sample holds 350,000 or so clones; around 20% are singletons and the top ten take 0.035% to 0.055%. Details on this clone: Antigen specificity is unknown.

Sequenced input: naive CD4+ T cells from blood. The receptor was derived from a woman in her late teens or twenties in good health.

The CDR3 is CASSSDFSGANVLTF. CDR3 nucleotide sequence: TGTGCCAGCAGCTCGGACTTCTCTGGGGCCAACGTCCTGACTTTC. The chain has TRBV5-6 and TRBJ2-6; D is possibly TRBD2 (5 bases). Germline lookup yields CDR1 SGHDT and CDR2 YYEEEE. CDR3 size: 15 residues. Trimming took 3 bases from V and 0 from J, leaving 7 bases between them. Looking up the rest from reference TRBV5-6 and TRBJ2-6 gives the full variable domain: DAGVTQSPTHLIKTRGQQVTLRCSPKSGHDTVSWYQQALGQGPQFIFQYYEEEERQRGNFPDRFSGHQFPNYSSELNVNALLLGDSALYLCASSSDFSGANVLTFGAGSRLTVL.